This T cell receptor beta chain was identified during a study of blood T cell repertoires in COVID-19. Measured with immunoSEQ multiplex PCR; TCRdb has only the in-frame clones, and not every one. The sample records tens of thousands of clones, roughly 90% being singletons. The length of the CDR3 is 15 residues. The trim removed 4 bases at V and 2 bases at J, leaving 1 base unmatched. Germline V gene data show CDR1 as MRHNA and CDR2 as SNTAGT. The clonotype originates from a human donor in a cohort sampled during active COVID-19. The chain uses TRBV6-4 and TRBJ2-3; 12 positions agree with TRBD2. Source material: peripheral blood. This CDR3 is CASSGLAGATDTQYF. CDR3 coding DNA: TGTGCCAGCAGTGGACTAGCGGGGGCCACAGATACGCAGTATTTT.